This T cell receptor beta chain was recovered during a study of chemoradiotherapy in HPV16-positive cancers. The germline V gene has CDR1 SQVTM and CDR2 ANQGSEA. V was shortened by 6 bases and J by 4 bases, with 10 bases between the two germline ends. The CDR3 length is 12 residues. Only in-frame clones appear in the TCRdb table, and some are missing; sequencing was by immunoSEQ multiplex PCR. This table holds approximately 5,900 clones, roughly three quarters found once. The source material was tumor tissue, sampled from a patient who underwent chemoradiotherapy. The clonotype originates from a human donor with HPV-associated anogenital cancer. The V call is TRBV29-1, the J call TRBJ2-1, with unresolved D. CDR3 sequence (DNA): TGCAGCGTCACCCCACAGTACAATGAGCAGTTCTTC. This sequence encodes CSVTPQYNEQFF.